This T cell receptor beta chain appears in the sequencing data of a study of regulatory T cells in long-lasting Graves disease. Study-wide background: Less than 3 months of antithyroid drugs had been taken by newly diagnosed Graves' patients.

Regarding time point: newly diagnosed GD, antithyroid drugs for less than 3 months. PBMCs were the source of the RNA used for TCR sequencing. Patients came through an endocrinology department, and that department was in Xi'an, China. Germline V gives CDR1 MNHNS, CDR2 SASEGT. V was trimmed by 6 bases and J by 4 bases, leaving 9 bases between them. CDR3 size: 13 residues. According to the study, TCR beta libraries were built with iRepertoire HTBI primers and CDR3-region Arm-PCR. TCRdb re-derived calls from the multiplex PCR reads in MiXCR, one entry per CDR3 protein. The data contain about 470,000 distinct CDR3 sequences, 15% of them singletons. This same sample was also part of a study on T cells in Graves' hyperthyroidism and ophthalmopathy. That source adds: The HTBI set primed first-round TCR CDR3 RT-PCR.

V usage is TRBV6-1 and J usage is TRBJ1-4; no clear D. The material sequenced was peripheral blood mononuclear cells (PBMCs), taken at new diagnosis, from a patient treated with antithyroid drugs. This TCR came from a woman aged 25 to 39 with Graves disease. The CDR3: CASRRDINEKLFF. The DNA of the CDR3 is TGTGCCAGCAGACGGGATATTAATGAAAAACTGTTTTTT.